This passage covers 31 T cell receptor beta chains from one sample sequenced in a study of cytomegalovirus exposure and HLA in healthy donors. The study ran its PCR with 60 Vbeta and 13 Jbeta primers. The table came from immunoSEQ multiplex PCR; TCRdb's copy has only in-frame clones and leaves some out. The table has some 110,000 clones, 66% seen once. The sequenced sample consisted of PBMCs. Receptors originate from a man between 18 and 29 years old in good health and CMV-seronegative.

This clone was recorded only once. The chain links TRBV19 to TRBJ1-3; perhaps TRBD1 as D (6 bases). Trimming stripped 10 bases from V and 4 bases from J, with 20 bases between. This CDR3 contains 15 residues. CDR1 is LNHDA, CDR2 SQIVND, per germline (reference sequence). The CDR3 spells CATSRTQGTGNTIYF. In DNA, the CDR3 is TGTGCCACCTCGAGAACACAGGGAACCGGAAACACCATATATTTT. Full variable domain (outside the CDR3, taken from reference TRBV19 and TRBJ1-3): DGGITQSPKYLFRKEGQNVTLSCEQNLNHDAMYWYRQDPGQGLRLIYYSQIVNDFQKGDIAEGYSVSREKKESFPLTVTSAQKNPTAFYLCATSRTQGTGNTIYFGEGSWLTVV.

The CDR3 reads CASSPEGDEQFF. The CDR3 nucleotides read TGCGCCAGCAGCCCCGAGGGGGATGAGCAGTTCTTC. The chain combines TRBV5-1 with TRBJ2-1; tentative D call: TRBD1 (6 bases). CDR1 SGHRS and CDR2 YFSETQ come from the germline V gene. The V end was cut by 4 bases, the J end by 8 bases, with 10 bases between. The CDR3 contains 12 residues.

The gene calls are TRBV2 and TRBJ1-1, with D unresolved. V lost 3 bases and J 11 bases, leaving 16 bases between the germline ends. The CDR3 consists of 13 residues. The germline V gene encodes CDR1 SNHLY and CDR2 FYNNEI. DNA of the CDR3: TGTGCCAGCAGTGAGAGTCAGGTCGGCTCGGCTTTCTTT. Protein product: CASSESQVGSAFF.

The genes are TRBV18 and TRBJ2-7, with 7 bases lining up with TRBD1. The CDR3 sequence is 17 residues long. Germline loops: CDR1 KGHSH, CDR2 LQKENI. Trimming cost V 4 bases and J 2 bases; bases outside gene matches: 14. This chain's CDR3 is CASSRRQGNLNAYEQYF. The CDR3, as DNA: TGTGCCAGCTCACGAAGACAGGGAAACCTAAATGCCTACGAGCAGTACTTC.

This clone was counted only a few times. The chain couples TRBV5-6 to TRBJ2-7; TRBD2 aligns across 9 bases. CDR1 is SGHDT and CDR2 is YYEEEE in the germline V gene. The CDR3 runs 18 residues. The V segment lost 0 bases and the J segment 3 bases; nucleotides outside the gene matches: 13. The CDR3 coding sequence is TGTGCCAGCAGCTTGGGACTAGCGGACCCGAGGAGGGACTACGAGCAGTACTTC. Its translation is CASSLGLADPRRDYEQYF.

The count of this clone is one. The chain couples TRBV28 to TRBJ2-5, with TRBD2 matching 7 bases. The DNA end is more similar to TRBJ2-7, so the J call may be wrong. The CDR3 has 14 residues. Per the germline V gene, CDR1 is MDHEN and CDR2 is SYDVKM. CDR3 sequence (DNA): TGTGCCAGCAGTGGAGCGGGGACTCTCTACGAGCAGTACTTC. Amino acid sequence: CASSGAGTLYEQYF.

The rearrangement joins TRBV19 to TRBJ2-5; 8 positions agree with TRBD1. The trim removed 4 bases at V and 7 bases at J, leaving 11 bases unmatched. The germline V gene has CDR1 LNHDA and CDR2 SQIVND (reference sequence). The CDR3 is 15 residues long. CDR3 DNA sequence: TGTGCCAGTAGTAAGGACAGGGACCTCCGCGTGACCCAGTACTTC. Its protein is CASSKDRDLRVTQYF.

The chain employs TRBV2 and TRBJ2-3; the match to TRBD2 covers 8 bases. The CDR3 contains 14 residues. V shed 6 bases and J 2 bases; nucleotides not matched to a gene: 4. In germline, CDR1 is SNHLY, CDR2 FYNNEI. CDR3 amino acids: CASRKRELTDTQYF. The CDR3 DNA sequence: TGTGCCAGCAGGAAGCGGGAGCTCACAGATACGCAGTATTTT.

The chain couples TRBV7-8 to TRBJ2-7; 9 nucleotides match TRBD1. Per the germline V gene, CDR1 is SGHVS and CDR2 is FQNEAQ. Trimming removed 4 bases from V and 5 bases from J; junction bases left unmatched: 9. The CDR3 has 15 amino acids. CDR3 sequence reads: CASSSRDRARHEQYF. The CDR3 DNA follows: TGTGCCAGCAGCTCAAGGGACAGGGCTCGCCACGAGCAGTACTTC.

The chain recombines TRBV7-2 with TRBJ1-5, with D possibly matching TRBD1 (5 bases). Trimming removed 5 bases from V and 0 bases from J, with 11 bases in between. This CDR3 has 15 amino acids. CDR1 SGHTA and CDR2 FQGNSA come from the germline V gene. This chain's CDR3 is CASSQGTYSNQPQHF. The CDR3 DNA reads as TGTGCCAGCAGCCAGGGCACCTATAGCAATCAGCCCCAGCATTTT.

The chain is built from TRBV29-1 and TRBJ2-3, with a tentative D call TRBD1 (5 bases). The CDR3 contains 14 residues. Trimming took 3 bases from V and 0 from J, leaving 10 bases between them. Germline loops: CDR1 SQVTM, CDR2 ANQGSEA. The CDR3 loop is CSVDEGASTDTQYF. The CDR3 DNA reads TGCAGCGTTGATGAAGGGGCCAGCACAGATACGCAGTATTTT.

The chain joins TRBV5-1 to TRBJ2-7; no reliable D call. Germline V CDR1 and CDR2: SGHRS, YFSETQ. The CDR3 extends over 14 amino acids. V was clipped by 2 bases and J by 0 bases, with 9 bases between them. The CDR3 protein is CASSLHATSYEQYF. Written as DNA, the CDR3 is TGCGCCAGCAGCTTACACGCAACCTCCTACGAGCAGTACTTC.

The chain is built from TRBV2 and TRBJ2-2, with TRBD1 matching over 7 bases. V was pared by 6 bases and J by 3 bases, with 4 bases of the junction left unmatched. Germline-derived CDR1 and CDR2 are SNHLY and FYNNEI. The CDR3 sequence is 14 residues long. CDR3 sequence: CASSRQGHTGELFF. The DNA for the CDR3 is TGTGCCAGCAGCCGACAGGGACACACCGGGGAGCTGTTTTTT. Complete variable domain (other parts from reference TRBV2 and TRBJ2-2): EPEVTQTPSHQVTQMGQEVILRCVPISNHLYFYWYRQILGQKVEFLVSFYNNEISEKSEIFDDQFSVERPDGSNFTLKIRSTKLEDSAMYFCASSRQGHTGELFFGEGSRLTVL.

The chain has TRBV5-4 and TRBJ2-1; 10 bases match TRBD2. V dropped 1 base and J dropped 5; count of bases not matched to a gene: 3. The CDR3 length is 15 residues. Germline V gives CDR1 SGHNT, CDR2 YYREEE (reference sequence). In DNA, the CDR3 is TGTGCCAGCAGCTTGAGGACTAGCGGAAACAATGAGCAGTTCTTC. Protein product: CASSLRTSGNNEQFF. The variable domain in full, completed from reference TRBV5-4 and TRBJ2-1, reads ETGVTQSPTHLIKTRGQQVTLRCSSQSGHNTVSWYQQALGQGPQFIFQYYREEENGRGNFPPRFSGLQFPNYSSELNVNALELDDSALYLCASSLRTSGNNEQFFGPGTRLTVL.

Note on this clone: A read error may account for a junction end that differs from germline. This chain links TRBV6-5 with TRBJ2-5; 10 nucleotides line up with TRBD1. The CDR3 loop spans 14 amino acids. Germline V gene data show CDR1 as MNHEY and CDR2 as SVGAGI. CDR3 nucleotide sequence: TGTGCCGGCAGTTCCGGGACAGGGGTGGAGACCCAGTACTTC. Residues: CAGSSGTGVETQYF.

This clone appeared a single time. The rearrangement uses TRBV29-1 and TRBJ2-6; unclear D gene. Trimming cost V 1 base and J 0 bases, with 4 bases left between them. Germline-derived CDR1 and CDR2 are SQVTM and ANQGSEA. The CDR3 totals 14 residues. The CDR3 loop reads CSVEGSSGANVLTF. CDR3 sequence (DNA): TGCAGCGTTGAAGGGAGCTCTGGGGCCAACGTCCTGACTTTC. Together with reference TRBV29-1 and TRBJ2-6, the CDR3 gives the full variable domain: SAVISQKPSRDICQRGTSLTIQCQVDSQVTMMFWYRQQPGQSLTLIATANQGSEATYESGFVIDKFPISRPNLTFSTLTVSNMSPEDSSIYLCSVEGSSGANVLTFGAGSRLTVL.

The chain has TRBV30 and TRBJ1-6, with 8 bases matching TRBD1. The germline CDR1 and CDR2 sequences are GTSNPN and SVGIG (reference sequence). V shed 2 bases and J 10 bases; nucleotides not matched to a gene: 4. The CDR3 is made up of 13 amino acids. Here the CDR3 reads CAWSSGQGSPLHF. CDR3 sequence (DNA): TGTGCCTGGAGTTCCGGACAGGGCTCACCCCTCCACTTT.

The chain joins TRBV28 to TRBJ2-7; D not certain. With 3 bases removed from V and 2 bases from J, the gap between germline ends came to 2 bases. The CDR3 contains 11 residues. Germline lookup yields CDR1 MDHEN and CDR2 SYDVKM. CDR3 nucleotide sequence: TGTGCCAGCAGTTTCGCCTACGAGCAGTACTTC. Amino acids: CASSFAYEQYF.

In regard to this clone: Within the sample, other DNA sequences also encode this same CDR3. The V gene is TRBV28, the J gene TRBJ2-4; 8 nucleotides align to TRBD2. CDR3 length: 15 residues. Germline assignment: CDR1 MDHEN and CDR2 SYDVKM. The trim removed 10 bases at V and 0 bases at J, leaving 8 bases unmatched. The CDR3 region is CATYSSGLAKNIQYF. DNA of the CDR3: TGTGCCACTTACTCTAGCGGGTTAGCCAAAAACATTCAGTACTTC.

This chain links TRBV6-1 with TRBJ2-5; 7 positions match TRBD1. Germline V gives CDR1 MNHNS, CDR2 SASEGT. J was trimmed by 0 bases and V by 2 bases; bases with no gene match: 6. The CDR3 is 16 amino acids. The CDR3 DNA is TGTGCCAGCAGTGAATGGGGACAGTTTGACCAAGAGACCCAGTACTTC. It translates to CASSEWGQFDQETQYF.

This clone was counted between two and nine times. The V and J genes are TRBV2 and TRBJ2-3, with D tentatively TRBD2 (5 bases). This CDR3 is 11 amino acids long. Germline values: CDR1 SNHLY, CDR2 FYNNEI. Trimming removed 5 bases from V and 11 bases from J, with 11 bases in between. CDR3 coding DNA: TGTGCCAGCAGTCCCACCGGGGTGCAGTATTTT. The encoded protein is CASSPTGVQYF.

This chain joins TRBV11-1 and TRBJ2-7; D is perhaps TRBD1 (5 bases). Germline CDR1 and CDR2: SGHAT and FQDESV (reference sequence). The CDR3 is made up of 14 amino acids. Between the trimmed V and J ends, which lost 4 bases and 7 bases, there was a span of 17 bases. The CDR3 loop reads CASSSGPRAWEQYF. The CDR3, as DNA: TGTGCCAGCAGCTCTGGACCCAGGGCTTGGGAGCAGTACTTC.

CDR3 residues: CASSQETPGLAGSEQFF. CDR3 DNA: TGCGCCAGCAGCCAAGAGACACCGGGACTAGCGGGCAGTGAGCAGTTCTTC. This chain connects TRBV4-3 to TRBJ2-1; TRBD2 matches at 12 bases. The J segment lost 9 bases and the V segment lost 0 bases, leaving 9 bases of the junction unmatched. The CDR3 totals 17 residues. Germline V gene sequence: CDR1 LGHNA, CDR2 YSLEER.

This clone was seen a handful of times. The chain carries TRBV4-1 and TRBJ2-5, with a tentative D call TRBD2 (7 bases). This CDR3 is 17 amino acids long. Trimming left V 1 base short and J 1 base short, with 16 bases between. Germline V gives CDR1 MGHRA, CDR2 YSYEKL. The CDR3 is CASSQGAWEGVQETQYF. The CDR3, as DNA: TGCGCCAGCAGCCAAGGGGCATGGGAGGGGGTCCAAGAGACCCAGTACTTC.

This clone was observed a single time. The chain employs TRBV7-6 and TRBJ2-7; 8 bases are shared with TRBD1. CDR1 is SGHVS, CDR2 FNYEAQ, per germline. The CDR3 runs 14 residues. The J segment lost 3 bases and the V segment lost 3 bases, leaving 4 bases of the junction unmatched. The CDR3 region has the DNA TGTGCCAGCAGCTTTAGGGACAGGATCTACGAGCAGTACTTC. As protein: CASSFRDRIYEQYF.

The table lists this clone with a few counts. The chain recombines TRBV29-1 with TRBJ2-2, with 8 bases that match TRBD1. CDR1 is SQVTM, CDR2 ANQGSEA, per germline. This CDR3 is 15 amino acids long. The junction had 6 bases not matched to a gene; V was cut back by 6 bases and J by 0 bases. CDR3 protein: CSVETGDPNTGELFF. The CDR3 DNA reads TGCAGCGTAGAGACAGGGGACCCGAACACCGGGGAGCTGTTTTTT.

This clone turned up a few times. The chain uses TRBV7-9 and TRBJ2-2, with TRBD1 as a possible D gene (5 bases). The CDR3 totals 15 residues. V was cut by 1 base and J by 2 bases, with 8 bases left in between. Germline values: CDR1 SEHNR, CDR2 FQNEAQ (reference sequence). CDR3 DNA sequence: TGTGCCAGCAGCTTAGAACAGGCAAACACCGGGGAGCTGTTTTTT. Protein: CASSLEQANTGELFF.

This clone was observed a few times. V gene TRBV10-3 combines with J gene TRBJ1-5; possible D gene TRBD1, 5 bases. Germline values: CDR1 ENHRY, CDR2 SYGVKD. The V and J ends lost 6 bases and 4 bases respectively, with 10 bases between them. The CDR3 spans 13 residues. The DNA of the CDR3 is TGTGCCATCAGCCCCAGGGAAAATCAGCCCCAGCATTTT. Its translation is CAISPRENQPQHF.

This clone was picked up one time. The chain is built from TRBV7-9 and TRBJ2-1, with 8 bases fitting TRBD2. Germline trimming cut 2 bases from V and 1 base from J; bases unmatched to any gene: 7. There are 17 residues in the CDR3. Germline V CDR1 and CDR2: SEHNR, FQNEAQ (reference sequence). The DNA for the CDR3 is TGTGCCAGCAGCTTACCGGGTCAGCGGGGGTCCTACAATGAGCAGTTCTTC. This sequence encodes CASSLPGQRGSYNEQFF.

This clone appeared a single time. The rearrangement links TRBV7-9 to TRBJ1-3; D remains ambiguous. The CDR3 runs 13 residues. CDR1 and CDR2 from the germline V gene are SEHNR and FQNEAQ (reference sequence). The germline V and J ends were trimmed by 5 bases and 6 bases, with 11 bases remaining between them. CDR3 sequence (DNA): TGTGCCAGCAGCCCCATGCGGGAAAACACCATATATTTT. Amino acid sequence: CASSPMRENTIYF.

J is TRBJ2-1 and V is TRBV14; 12 nucleotides align to TRBD2. This CDR3 has 15 amino acids. The germline V gene has CDR1 SGHDN and CDR2 FVKESK. Losses at the gene ends were 5 bases for V and 13 bases for J; bases not matched to a gene: 12. The CDR3 bases are TGTGCCAGCAGCTCATGGACTAGCGGGACCGGGACCCAGTTCTTC. Encoded protein: CASSSWTSGTGTQFF.